This TCR beta chain came from a study of beta chain features in type 1 diabetes. Study details: Age, gender and cell yields were alike across patients and healthy donors.

This clone showed up just a few times. Its cognate antigen is unknown. Isolated RNA was reverse transcribed in full, so expressed TCRB transcripts were sequenced. Using immunoSEQ multiplex PCR, the repertoire was profiled, and TCRdb retains in-frame clones only, with some absent. The data show more than 250,000 clones, with over 14% seen just once and approximately 0.015% held by the top ten. Findings and limits, study-wide: TCRB CDR3s from Type 1 diabetes patients were moderately but significantly shorter in all four CD4+ subsets. The question left open here concerned HLA type influencing TCRB rearrangement. Researchers cautioned that cDNA sequencing could over-represent cells with high TCR expression. Insertions at VDJ junctions were less frequent in type 1 diabetes patients. These patients also deleted more nucleotides at the same junctions.

The J segment lost 4 bases and the V segment lost 4 bases, leaving 8 bases of the junction unmatched. This CDR3 has 14 amino acids. Germline V CDR1 and CDR2: SGHRS, YFSETQ. J is TRBJ2-7 and V is TRBV5-1; TRBD1 matches at 7 bases. This clonotype was sampled from a man younger than 30 with type 1 diabetes. The sequencing sample was made of naive CD4+ T cells from blood. The CDR3 region is CASSPRQGSYEQYF. Written as DNA, the CDR3 is TGCGCCAGCAGCCCACGACAGGGTAGTTACGAGCAGTACTTC.